These 18 T cell receptor beta chains originate from one sample sequenced in a study of blood T cell repertoires in COVID-19 (TCRdb year 2020). The library was generated by the immunoSEQ multiplex PCR assay. TCRdb holds this immuneACCESS table with in-frame rearrangements only. Some clones are missing; in checked studies, unresolved V genes explain under half, and the rest has no known cause. The sample table records about 250,000 clones; 88% of these occur just once. The ten largest account for over 1.1% of the sample. What was sequenced was peripheral blood. The source is a man at least 80 years old with acute or convalescent COVID-19.

This clone was seen only once. This chain uses TRBV18 with TRBJ1-2, with TRBD1 identical over 9 bases. V trimming: 3 bases; J trimming: 2 bases; junction bases outside the gene matches: 4. Germline CDR1 is KGHSH and CDR2 is LQKENI. This CDR3 region has 15 residues. CDR3 region: CASSPGGQGNYGYTF. The DNA for the CDR3 is TGTGCCAGCTCACCGGGTGGACAGGGGAACTATGGCTACACCTTC.

The V and J genes are TRBV10-3 and TRBJ2-1, with 11 bases identical to TRBD1. This CDR3 spans 15 amino acids. Germline CDR1 reads ENHRY; CDR2 reads SYGVKD. Unmatched junction bases numbered 2, after V lost 4 bases and J lost 3 bases. The DNA for the CDR3 is TGTGCCATCAGTGGCGGGACAGGGGGCTACAATGAGCAGTTCTTC. Amino acids: CAISGGTGGYNEQFF.

The V gene is TRBV19, the J gene TRBJ2-1, with D possibly matching TRBD2 (7 bases). Trimming pared 5 bases from V and 2 bases from J, leaving 16 bases between. Germline loops: CDR1 LNHDA, CDR2 SQIVND (reference sequence). This CDR3 has 16 amino acids. Here the CDR3 DNA reads TGTGCCAGTAGTCCGAGGGGGAGGGCCACCTACAATGAGCAGTTCTTC. Protein: CASSPRGRATYNEQFF.

This clone was detected once. The chain combines TRBV27 with TRBJ1-3; D is unresolved. V lost 4 bases and J 0 bases, leaving 13 bases between the germline ends. This CDR3 region has 16 residues. Germline V lookup: CDR1 MNHEY, CDR2 SMNVEV (reference sequence). The CDR3 protein is CASSSLVPSSGNTIYF. For the CDR3, the DNA is TGTGCCAGCAGTTCCCTCGTCCCGAGCTCTGGAAACACCATATATTTT.

The chain is built from TRBV25-1 and TRBJ1-1; possibly TRBD1 for D (5 bases). The germline V gene encodes CDR1 MGHDK and CDR2 SYGVNS. The length of the CDR3 is 15 residues. The V end was cut by 0 bases, the J end by 6 bases, with 14 bases between. The DNA for the CDR3 is TGTGCCAGCAGTGAATACGGGGGGATAGGGGCTGAAGCTTTCTTT. Protein: CASSEYGGIGAEAFF. Combining the CDR3 with reference TRBV25-1 and TRBJ1-1 gives the whole variable domain EADIYQTPRYLVIGTGKKITLECSQTMGHDKMYWYQQDPGMELHLIHYSYGVNSTEKGDLSSESTVSRIRTEHFPLTLESARPSHTSQYLCASSEYGGIGAEAFFGQGTRLTVV.

The rearrangement links TRBV19 to TRBJ1-1; the match to TRBD1 covers 7 bases. V shed 3 bases and J 3 bases; nucleotides not matched to a gene: 4. The CDR3 covers 14 residues. Germline V gives CDR1 LNHDA, CDR2 SQIVND (reference sequence). CDR3 in DNA: TGTGCCAGTAGTATCGGACAGGTTTACACTGAAGCTTTCTTT. This codes for CASSIGQVYTEAFF.

The chain joins TRBV6-5 to TRBJ1-1; 7 positions agree with TRBD1. V gave up 6 bases and J gave up 3 bases; unmatched junction bases: 7. The V gene's germline CDR1 is MNHEY and CDR2 SVGAGI. The CDR3 length is 14 residues. The CDR3 DNA sequence: TGTGCCAGCAGGGGGGGACAGAAAGACACTGAAGCTTTCTTT. Protein product: CASRGGQKDTEAFF.

The rearrangement joins TRBV12-3 or TRBV12-4 to TRBJ1-5; possible D gene TRBD1, 5 bases. This CDR3 spans 13 amino acids. V shed 7 bases and J shed 4 bases, with 11 bases lying between them. The CDR3 DNA is TGTGCCAGCACCCAAGGGGTTAATCAGCCCCAGCATTTT. Residues: CASTQGVNQPQHF.

The V and J genes are TRBV6-6 and TRBJ2-5, with 10 bases matching TRBD2. There are 15 residues in the CDR3. V shed 4 bases, J shed 2 bases, and the junction held 4 bases outside the gene matches. Per germline, CDR1 MNHNY and CDR2 SVGAGI (reference sequence). CDR3 DNA: TGTGCCAGCAGTTGGGTGACTAGCGGGCAAGAGACCCAGTACTTC. Its protein is CASSWVTSGQETQYF.

CDR3 DNA sequence: TGTGCCAGCAGGCAAGCGGGTCGCTTCTACAATGAGCAGTTCTTC. This encodes CASRQAGRFYNEQFF. The chain links TRBV5-4 to TRBJ2-1; D possibly corresponds to TRBD2 (6 bases). Trimming took off 5 bases at V and 3 bases at J, with 15 bases between the two ends. Germline CDR1 and CDR2: SGHNT and YYREEE (reference sequence). This CDR3 is 15 amino acids long.

The CDR3 DNA is TGTGCCAGCAGCCTTAGCGGGAGCGGTACCGGGGAGCTGTTTTTT. This translates into CASSLSGSGTGELFF. The chain carries TRBV5-4 and TRBJ2-2, with TRBD2 matching over 9 bases. The germline gives CDR1 SGHNT, CDR2 YYREEE (reference sequence). With V trimmed by 4 bases and J by 5 bases, 6 bases remained unmatched. The CDR3 is made up of 15 amino acids.

V usage is TRBV7-2 and J usage is TRBJ2-3; 8 nucleotides align to TRBD1. Trimming removed 5 bases from V and 5 bases from J; junction bases left unmatched: 9. Looked up from germline, CDR1 is SGHTA and CDR2 is FQGNSA. This CDR3 spans 15 amino acids. This CDR3 is CASSRSTGGVDTQYF. Here the CDR3 DNA reads TGTGCCAGCAGCCGTTCCACAGGGGGTGTAGATACGCAGTATTTT.

The table lists this clone with a count of one. V gene TRBV3-1 (or the pseudogene TRBV3-2) combines with J gene TRBJ1-1; TRBD1 might be the D (6 bases). Germline V lookup: CDR1 LGHDT, CDR2 YNNKEL (reference sequence). V was shortened by 4 bases and J by 6 bases, with 9 bases between the two germline ends. The CDR3 has 12 amino acids. As DNA, the CDR3 is TGTGCCAGCAGCCGTCCAGGGGCTGAAGCTTTCTTT. It codes for CASSRPGAEAFF.

The gene calls are TRBV3-1 (or the pseudogene TRBV3-2) and TRBJ2-5, with D possibly being TRBD1 (5 bases). The CDR3 is 12 amino acids. Trimming took off 10 bases at V and 4 bases at J, with 13 bases between the two ends. Germline CDR1 is LGHDT and CDR2 is YNNKEL (reference sequence). Here the CDR3 DNA reads TGTGCCATTTCGGCAGGGTCAGAGACCCAGTACTTC. This gives the protein CAISAGSETQYF.

The chain combines TRBV7-9 with TRBJ2-3, with 12 nucleotides matching TRBD2. Germline CDR1 SEHNR, CDR2 FQNEAQ (reference sequence). The CDR3 length is 16 residues. With V trimmed by 2 bases and J by 3 bases, 3 bases remained unmatched. The CDR3 reads CASSLMTSGGTDTQYF. In DNA, the CDR3 is TGTGCCAGCAGCTTAATGACTAGCGGGGGAACAGATACGCAGTATTTT. Complete variable domain (other parts from reference TRBV7-9 and TRBJ2-3): DTGVSQNPRHKITKRGQNVTFRCDPISEHNRLYWYRQTLGQGPEFLTYFQNEAQLEKSRLLSDRFSAERPKGSFSTLEIQRTEQGDSAMYLCASSLMTSGGTDTQYFGPGTRLTVL.

The V call is TRBV11-2, the J call TRBJ1-5, with D perhaps TRBD1 (6 bases). Germline V gene sequence: CDR1 SGHAT, CDR2 FQNNGV. The CDR3 runs to 17 residues. Trimming pared 3 bases from V and 2 bases from J, leaving 17 bases between. The CDR3 sequence: CASSLGSGVAGNQPQHF. The DNA of the CDR3 is TGTGCCAGCAGCTTGGGATCAGGGGTTGCGGGCAATCAGCCCCAGCATTTT. Variable domain in full (rest from reference TRBV11-2 and TRBJ1-5): EAGVAQSPRYKIIEKRQSVAFWCNPISGHATLYWYQQILGQGPKLLIQFQNNGVVDDSQLPKDRFSAERLKGVDSTLKIQPAKLEDSAVYLCASSLGSGVAGNQPQHFGDGTRLSIL.

The chain uses TRBV13 and TRBJ2-1; D perhaps matches TRBD2 (6 bases). The CDR3 is 14 residues long. V dropped 5 bases and J dropped 6 bases, with 14 bases sitting between them. In germline, CDR1 is PRHDT, CDR2 FYEKMQ (reference sequence). The CDR3, as DNA: TGTGCCAGCAGCGAACGGGAGACAATCAATGAGCAGTTCTTC. As protein: CASSERETINEQFF.

The genes are TRBV7-9 and TRBJ2-7; tentatively, D is TRBD2 (6 bases). V gave up 3 bases and J gave up 0 bases, with 9 bases separating them. CDR3 length: 14 residues. The germline CDR1 and CDR2 sequences are SEHNR and FQNEAQ (reference sequence). The CDR3 spells CASSFYGSSYEQYF. CDR3 DNA sequence: TGTGCCAGCAGCTTTTACGGGAGCTCCTACGAGCAGTACTTC. Full variable domain (rest looked up from reference TRBV7-9 and TRBJ2-7): DTGVSQNPRHKITKRGQNVTFRCDPISEHNRLYWYRQTLGQGPEFLTYFQNEAQLEKSRLLSDRFSAERPKGSFSTLEIQRTEQGDSAMYLCASSFYGSSYEQYFGPGTRLTVT.